This T cell receptor beta chain was documented in a study of blood T cell repertoires in COVID-19. Trimming took off 3 bases at V and 0 bases at J, with 19 bases between the two ends. CDR1 and CDR2 (germline): DFQATT, SNEGSKA (reference sequence). The CDR3 totals 17 residues. Assay: immunoSEQ multiplex PCR; the TCRdb copy retains only in-frame clones and omits some. The sample lists more than 200,000 clones, around 90% seen once, with 7% to 7.5% in the top ten. Sequenced sample: PBMCs or T cells enriched from blood (not recorded which). This chain uses TRBV20-1 with TRBJ2-3, with D tentatively TRBD2 (5 bases). The source is a man aged 30 to 39 in a cohort exposed to, infected with or recovered from COVID-19 (not recorded which). The CDR3 protein is CSASGAVLGASTDTQYF. CDR3 sequence (DNA): TGCAGTGCTAGTGGAGCGGTACTTGGCGCTAGCACAGATACGCAGTATTTT.